This T cell receptor beta chain is from a study of blood T cell repertoires in COVID-19. Study as a whole: Samples came from the United States, Italy and Spain, spanning acute and convalescent COVID-19. Sample material is recorded as cDNA or gDNA derived from T cells, B-cell-depleted T cells, or PBMCs.

The CDR3 extends over 15 amino acids. V lost 4 bases and J lost 0, with 13 bases in between. Germline CDR1 reads SGDLS; CDR2 reads YYNGEE. In the study's own analysis: Reference gene primer amplification gave estimated nucleated cell counts. Repertoires were generated with immunoSEQ multiplex PCR, while TCRdb's copy carries only in-frame clones and drops some. That table is the source of V, J and clone size, and D and trimming were worked out from the DNA. This table holds a few hundred thousand clones, 75% to 90% found once. The rearrangement uses TRBV9 and TRBJ1-1, with D unresolved. Sequenced sample: peripheral blood. The receptor was isolated from a woman aged 18-30 years with acute or convalescent COVID-19. The CDR3 loop is CASSSAGTMNTEAFF. Here the CDR3 DNA reads TGTGCCAGCAGCTCAGCGGGTACAATGAACACTGAAGCTTTCTTT.